This T cell receptor beta chain was recorded in a study of blood T cell repertoires in COVID-19. Study-wide context: T cells, B-cell-depleted T cells, or PBMCs provided the cDNA or gDNA that served as material.

In the authors' methods: Reference gene primer amplification gave estimated nucleated cell counts. Some clones are missing from TCRdb's copy, which holds only in-frame ones; the method was immunoSEQ multiplex PCR. For V, J and clone size, that table is used; D and trimming come from the DNA. The repertoire holds roughly 160,000 clones, with roughly 81% as singletons. Germline V gene lookup returns CDR1 LNHDA and CDR2 SQIVND (reference sequence). The CDR3 has 13 amino acids. V lost 5 bases, J lost 6 bases, and 11 bases lay in between. Seattle patients were enrolled during active infection and followed longitudinally.

The chain carries TRBV19 and TRBJ2-1; D may be TRBD2 (5 bases). The sequence came from a woman older than 75 with COVID-19, enrolled during active disease. Sample: peripheral blood. CDR3 sequence (DNA): TGTGCCAGTAGTGATACTAGTCGCAATGAGCAGTTCTTC. Protein product: CASSDTSRNEQFF.